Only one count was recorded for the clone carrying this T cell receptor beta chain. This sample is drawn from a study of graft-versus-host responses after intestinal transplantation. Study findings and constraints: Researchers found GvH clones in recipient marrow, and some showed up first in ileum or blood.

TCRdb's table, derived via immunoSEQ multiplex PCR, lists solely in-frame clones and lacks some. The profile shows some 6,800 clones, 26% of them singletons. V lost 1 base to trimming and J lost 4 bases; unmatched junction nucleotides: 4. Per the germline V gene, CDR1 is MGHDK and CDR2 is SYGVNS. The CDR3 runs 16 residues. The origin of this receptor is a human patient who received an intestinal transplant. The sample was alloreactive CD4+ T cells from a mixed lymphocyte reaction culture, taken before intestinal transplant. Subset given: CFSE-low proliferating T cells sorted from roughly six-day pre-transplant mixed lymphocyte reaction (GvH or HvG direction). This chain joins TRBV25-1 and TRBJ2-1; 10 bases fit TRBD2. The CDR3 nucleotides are TGTGCCAGCAGTGAATTCAGCGGGAGGGCTTACAATGAGCAGTTCTTC. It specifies CASSEFSGRAYNEQFF. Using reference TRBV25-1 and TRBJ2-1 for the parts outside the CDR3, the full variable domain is EADIYQTPRYLVIGTGKKITLECSQTMGHDKMYWYQQDPGMELHLIHYSYGVNSTEKGDLSSESTVSRIRTEHFPLTLESARPSHTSQYLCASSEFSGRAYNEQFFGPGTRLTVL.